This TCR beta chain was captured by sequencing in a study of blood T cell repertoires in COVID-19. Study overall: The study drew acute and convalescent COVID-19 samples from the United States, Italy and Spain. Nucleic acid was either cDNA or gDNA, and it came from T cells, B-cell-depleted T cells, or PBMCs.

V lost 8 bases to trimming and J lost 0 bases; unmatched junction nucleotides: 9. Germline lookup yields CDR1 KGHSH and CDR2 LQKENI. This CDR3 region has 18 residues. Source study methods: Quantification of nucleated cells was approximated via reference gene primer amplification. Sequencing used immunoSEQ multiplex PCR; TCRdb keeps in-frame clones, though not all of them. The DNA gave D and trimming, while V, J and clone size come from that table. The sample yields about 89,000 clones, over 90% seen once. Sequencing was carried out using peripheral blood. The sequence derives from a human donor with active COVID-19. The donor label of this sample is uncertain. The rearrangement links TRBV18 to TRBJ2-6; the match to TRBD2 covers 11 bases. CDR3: CASALGLAGSSGANVLTF. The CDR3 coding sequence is TGTGCCAGCGCACTAGGACTAGCGGGCTCCTCTGGGGCCAACGTCCTGACTTTC.